This T cell receptor beta chain was captured in a study of identical twins. TCRdb recomputed calls from the 5' RACE reads with MiXCR, one row per CDR3 protein. The data contain about 190,000 distinct CDR3 sequences, about 15% of them singletons. Germline V CDR1 and CDR2: SGHDT, YYEEEE. The V end lost 0 bases, the J end lost 10 bases, and 17 bases lay between the germline ends. CDR3 length: 15 residues. In addition, the sample was reused for a study of T cells expressing NK-cell markers.

Sequenced sample: CD8+ T cells sorted from blood. The clonotype originates from a woman in her late teens or twenties in good health. The gene calls are TRBV5-6 and TRBJ2-1, with D perhaps matching TRBD1 or TRBD2 (5 bases each). The CDR3, as DNA: TGTGCCAGCAGCTTGGAGCCGGGACCCGGGGTGGAGCAGTTCTTC. This gives the protein CASSLEPGPGVEQFF.